These 32 T cell receptor beta chains came from one sample sequenced in a study of Tregs in tolerant kidney transplant recipients. Method: immunoSEQ multiplex PCR; TCRdb's copy keeps in-frame clones and lacks some. The repertoire table contains approximately 31,000 clones. This specimen was CD8+ T cells from blood, taken before the transplant. These receptors were collected from a human donor who received a combined kidney and bone marrow transplant.

For this clone: The CDR3 is cut off 3 residues early in the read; its end comes from the germline J gene. The rearrangement links TRBV11-2 to TRBJ2-1; 7 bases are a match to TRBD1. Trimming at V came to 5 bases and at J to 4 bases, leaving 2 bases not matched to a gene. This CDR3 has 13 residues. Looked up from germline, CDR1 is SGHAT and CDR2 is FQNNGV. This chain's CDR3 is CASSIQGYNEQFF. The covered CDR3 bases are TGTGCCAGCAGCATACAGGGGTACAATGAG.

As for this clone: The read halts 3 residues ahead of the CDR3 end, with the missing end drawn from the germline J gene. This chain uses TRBV7-8 with TRBJ2-3; 9 positions agree with TRBD2. V shed 5 bases and J 1 base; nucleotides not matched to a gene: 7. This CDR3 has 16 amino acids. Germline values: CDR1 SGHVS, CDR2 FQNEAQ. Incomplete CDR3 DNA: TGTGCCAGCAGCGAGACTAGCGGTCTGCGCACAGATACG. It specifies CASSETSGLRTDT. The complete CDR3 protein is CASSETSGLRTDTQYF.

Note on this clone: The CDR3 goes on 3 residues after the read ends, and that part is filled in from the germline J gene. The gene calls are TRBV6-2 or TRBV6-3 and TRBJ2-7; 10 positions agree with TRBD1. The CDR3 totals 14 residues. J gave up 5 bases and V 5 bases, and 6 bases lay outside the gene matches. From germline, CDR1 is MNHEY and CDR2 SVGEGT. The covered CDR3 bases are TGTGCCAGCAGTCCTGACAGGGGGCGCCACGAG. Its translation: CASSPDRGRHE. The full CDR3 reads CASSPDRGRHEQYF.

A word on this clone: The missing CDR3 end, 3 residues past where the read stops, is filled in from the germline J gene. The chain recombines TRBV19 with TRBJ2-7, with 7 bases aligning to TRBD1. The CDR3 has 16 residues. CDR1 LNHDA and CDR2 SQIVND come from the germline V gene (reference sequence). The trim removed 3 bases at V and 4 bases at J, leaving 12 bases unmatched. CDR3 DNA (partial): TGTGCCAGTAGTATGGGACGCGACAGGGTCGAATACGAG. This gives the protein CASSMGRDRVEYE. From start to end, the CDR3 is CASSMGRDRVEYEQYF.

In regard to this clone: The read halts 3 residues ahead of the CDR3 end, with the missing end drawn from the germline J gene. This sequence joins TRBV19 and TRBJ2-2, with 10 bases fitting TRBD2. V gave up 2 bases and J gave up 4 bases; unmatched junction bases: 1. CDR3 length: 15 amino acids. Germline V gene lookup returns CDR1 LNHDA and CDR2 SQIVND (reference sequence). CDR3 loop: CASSILAGVTGELFF. Incomplete CDR3 DNA: TGTGCCAGTAGTATACTAGCGGGGGTCACCGGGGAG.

Concerning this clone itself: Sequencing ends 3 residues short of the CDR3 end; the germline J gene provides the rest. The rearrangement joins TRBV19 to TRBJ1-3; TRBD1 might be the D (6 bases). The CDR3 length is 10 residues. Deletions cut 11 bases from V and 8 bases from J, with 10 bases between. The germline V gene has CDR1 LNHDA and CDR2 SQIVND (reference sequence). The part of the CDR3 DNA that was read is TGTGCCGCGGAGGGGGACACC. This encodes CAAEGDT. The whole CDR3 protein reads CAAEGDTIYF.

For this clone: The sequence runs out 3 residues before the end of the CDR3; the remainder is reconstructed from the germline J gene. This chain connects TRBV29-1 to TRBJ1-2, with D unresolved. CDR1 SQVTM and CDR2 ANQGSEA come from the germline V gene. The CDR3 loop spans 15 amino acids. V shed 4 bases and J shed 0 bases, with 15 bases lying between them. The chain's CDR3 is CSVGGGEATNYGYTF. The sequenced part of the CDR3 DNA is TGCAGCGTTGGCGGCGGCGAAGCAACTAACTATGGC.

About this clone: The read ends 3 residues early relative to the CDR3; the germline J gene fills the gap. This chain links TRBV19 with TRBJ2-7, with 13 bases matching TRBD2. CDR1 LNHDA and CDR2 SQIVND come from the germline V gene (reference sequence). The ends lost 9 bases at V and 2 bases at J; junction bases unmatched: 1. There are 13 residues in the CDR3. The CDR3: CASGLAGAYEQYF. The covered CDR3 bases are TGTGCCAGCGGACTAGCGGGGGCCTACGAG.

Concerning this clone: Sequencing ends 3 residues short of the CDR3 end; the germline J gene provides the rest. The V gene is TRBV2, the J gene TRBJ1-1; D unresolved. In germline, CDR1 is SNHLY, CDR2 FYNNEI. The CDR3 extends over 16 amino acids. Trimming shortened V by 3 bases and J by 2 bases, and 16 bases separated the two germline ends. This CDR3 reads CASSERPGVGNTEAFF. The CDR3 bases that were read are TGTGCCAGCAGTGAGCGGCCCGGGGTGGGAAACACTGAA.

Concerning this clone itself: The CDR3 is cut off 3 residues early in the read; its end comes from the germline J gene. The chain couples TRBV2 to TRBJ2-1, with TRBD1 identical over 7 bases. Germline assignment: CDR1 SNHLY and CDR2 FYNNEI. V was clipped by 10 bases and J by 0 bases; unmatched bases: 3. The length of the CDR3 is 13 residues. The CDR3 here is CATWDSSYNEQFF. The part of the CDR3 DNA that was read is TGTGCCACTTGGGACAGCTCCTACAATGAG.

Turning to this clone: The CDR3 goes on 3 residues after the read ends, and that part is filled in from the germline J gene. The V call is TRBV9, the J call TRBJ1-2, with D perhaps matching TRBD1 (5 bases). The CDR3 has 15 amino acids. V lost 6 bases to trimming and J lost 0 bases, with 15 bases between them. From germline, CDR1 is SGDLS and CDR2 YYNGEE. CDR3 protein: CASTPGGAANYGYTF. The covered CDR3 bases are TGTGCCAGCACTCCTGGAGGGGCGGCTAACTATGGC.

With regard to this clone: The read halts 3 residues ahead of the CDR3 end, with the missing end drawn from the germline J gene. The genes are TRBV19 and TRBJ1-1; D unclear. Deletions cut 5 bases from V and 0 bases from J, with 16 bases between. CDR1 is LNHDA, CDR2 SQIVND, per germline (reference sequence). The CDR3 has 16 residues. The CDR3 spells CASSWWAGVMNTEAFF. The CDR3 bases that were read are TGTGCCAGTAGTTGGTGGGCAGGAGTCATGAACACTGAA.

With respect to this clone: The DNA ends 3 residues before the CDR3 does, and the rest of the CDR3 is filled in from the germline J gene. This chain uses TRBV10-1 with TRBJ2-3, with D perhaps TRBD1 (6 bases). This CDR3 has 13 residues. Trimming left V 6 bases short and J 6 bases short, with 13 bases between. Germline V CDR1 and CDR2: WNHNN, SYGVQD (reference sequence). CDR3 sequence reads: CASSPGVGDTQYF. The sequenced CDR3 bases are TGCGCCAGCAGCCCAGGGGTTGGGGATACG.

A note on this clone: The CDR3 end lies 3 residues beyond the end of the read and is filled in from the germline J gene. The rearrangement links TRBV19 to TRBJ1-1; D is perhaps TRBD1 (5 bases). The V and J ends lost 7 bases and 2 bases respectively, with 14 bases between them. Germline V gene data show CDR1 as LNHDA and CDR2 as SQIVND (reference sequence). This CDR3 is 14 amino acids long. Incomplete CDR3 DNA: TGTGCCAGTACCTTGACAGCTGTAAACACTGAA. It yields the protein CASTLTAVNTE. The entire CDR3 protein is CASTLTAVNTEAFF.

Comment on this clone: From the germline J gene comes the end of the CDR3, since the read stops 3 residues before it. The chain is built from TRBV7-9 and TRBJ2-1; 12 bases match TRBD2. Looked up from germline, CDR1 is SEHNR and CDR2 is FQNEAQ (reference sequence). The CDR3 loop spans 15 amino acids. The V segment lost 5 bases and the J segment 8 bases; nucleotides outside the gene matches: 7. The DNA read from the CDR3 is TGTGCCAGCAGCCCTGGGCTAGCGGGAGGGGATGAG. It specifies CASSPGLAGGDE. The CDR3, in full, reads CASSPGLAGGDEQFF.

Concerning this clone: The observed sequence ends 3 residues before the CDR3 terminus, with the missing tail filled in from the germline J gene. V usage is TRBV7-9 and J usage is TRBJ2-2; D gene ambiguous. The CDR3 is 12 amino acids. Trimming pared 6 bases from V and 8 bases from J, leaving 10 bases between. From germline, CDR1 is SEHNR and CDR2 FQNEAQ (reference sequence). CDR3 bases read: TGTGCCAGCAGGCGCGAAGTAGGGGAG. Translation: CASRREVGE. The entire CDR3 sequence reads CASRREVGELFF.

About this clone: The CDR3 end is not reached by the read, which stops 3 residues before it; the germline J gene fills it in. The J gene is TRBJ1-1, the V gene TRBV7-9; D uncertain. V was pared by 5 bases and J by 1 base, with 5 bases between. Looked up from germline, CDR1 is SEHNR and CDR2 is FQNEAQ (reference sequence). The CDR3 runs to 12 residues. The CDR3 bases that were read are TGTGCCAGCAGCCCATCGAACACTGAA. Protein sequence: CASSPSNTE. The CDR3, in full, reads CASSPSNTEAFF.

Notes on this clone: The missing CDR3 end, 3 residues past where the read stops, is filled in from the germline J gene. The J gene is TRBJ2-1, the V gene TRBV7-9; tentatively, D is TRBD2 (6 bases). CDR1 is SEHNR and CDR2 is FQNEAQ in the germline V gene (reference sequence). The CDR3 totals 15 residues. Trimming stripped 1 base from V and 7 bases from J, with 14 bases between. Incomplete CDR3 DNA: TGTGCCAGCAGCTTAGGAACGGGGGTTAAGAATGAG. Protein sequence: CASSLGTGVKNE. The entire CDR3 sequence reads CASSLGTGVKNEQFF.

Worth noting for this clone: Read coverage stops 3 residues before the CDR3 terminus; the germline J gene supplies the remainder. V and J are TRBV14 and TRBJ2-7; D remains ambiguous. This CDR3 is built from 12 residues. Trimming took off 1 base at V and 3 bases at J, with 4 bases between the two ends. The germline V gene has CDR1 SGHDN and CDR2 FVKESK. The CDR3 loop is CASSQVSYEQYF. The CDR3 bases that were read are TGTGCCAGCAGCCAAGTTAGCTACGAG.

Details on this clone: Sequencing ends 3 residues short of the CDR3 end; the germline J gene provides the rest. The gene calls are TRBV30 and TRBJ1-1; 8 positions agree with TRBD1. Trimming took 5 bases from V and 4 from J; bases not matched to a gene: 6. The CDR3 totals 13 residues. CDR1 is GTSNPN and CDR2 is SVGIG in the germline V gene (reference sequence). The CDR3 DNA, read in part, is TGTGCCTGGGAGGGACAGGCTTTCACTGAA. This gives the protein CAWEGQAFTE. The entire CDR3 protein is CAWEGQAFTEAFF.

With respect to this clone: Read data end 3 residues before the CDR3 end; the end is taken from the germline J gene. The chain uses TRBV29-1 and TRBJ2-5, with 7 positions matching TRBD1. V lost 5 bases and J lost 7; bases outside the gene matches: 7. CDR1 is SQVTM, CDR2 ANQGSEA, per germline. The CDR3 loop spans 12 amino acids. CDR3 in amino acids: CSVWVAGGTQYF. The CDR3 bases that were read are TGCAGCGTTTGGGTGGCAGGGGGGACC.

CDR3 in amino acids: CASSGPAGSNEKLFF. The CDR3 DNA, read in part, is TGTGCCAGCAGTGGCCCGGCAGGGTCTAATGAAAAA. This chain joins TRBV6-2 or TRBV6-3 and TRBJ1-4, with D possibly matching TRBD1 (5 bases). From the germline J gene comes the end of the CDR3, since the read stops 3 residues before it. CDR3 size: 15 residues. V was shortened by 5 bases and J by 3 bases, with 13 bases between the two germline ends. Germline V gene data show CDR1 as MNHEY and CDR2 as SVGEGT.

Of note for this clone: With the read ending 3 residues before the CDR3 end, the germline J gene is used to fill in that end. The chain is built from TRBV7-9 and TRBJ1-1, with a tentative D call TRBD1 (6 bases). Germline V gives CDR1 SEHNR, CDR2 FQNEAQ (reference sequence). Trimming took off 11 bases at V and 4 bases at J, with 11 bases between the two ends. CDR3 length: 11 residues. CDR3 loop: CAVRGGTEAFF. The CDR3 bases that were read are TGTGCCGTGAGGGGGGGCACTGAA. Based on the CDR3 plus reference TRBV7-9 and TRBJ1-1, the full variable domain is DTGVSQNPRHKITKRGQNVTFRCDPISEHNRLYWYRQTLGQGPEFLTYFQNEAQLEKSRLLSDRFSAERPKGSFSTLEIQRTEQGDSAMYLCAVRGGTEAFFGQGTRLTVV.

With respect to this clone: The sequence runs out 3 residues before the end of the CDR3; the remainder is reconstructed from the germline J gene. The chain has TRBV2 and TRBJ1-5; 8 nucleotides line up with TRBD1. Germline trimming cut 6 bases from V and 2 bases from J; bases unmatched to any gene: 6. The CDR3 has 15 residues. Germline values: CDR1 SNHLY, CDR2 FYNNEI. The CDR3 sequence is CASSETGVGNQPQHF. The DNA read from the CDR3 is TGTGCCAGCAGCGAGACAGGGGTTGGCAATCAGCCC.

About this clone: The sequenced fragment ends 3 residues before the CDR3 boundary, so the rest is inferred from the germline J gene. V gene TRBV6-2 or TRBV6-3 combines with J gene TRBJ1-2, with D possibly TRBD1 on 5 matching bases. Germline CDR1 is MNHEY and CDR2 is SVGEGT. Trimming took 5 bases from V and 6 from J, leaving 16 bases between them. This CDR3 is built from 14 residues. The CDR3 loop reads CASSLLQGTNGYTF. CDR3 DNA, as far as it was read: TGTGCCAGCAGTCTTCTCCAGGGTACCAATGGC.

Note on this clone: The read comes to an end 3 residues before the CDR3 does, leaving the germline J gene to fill in the end. The gene calls are TRBV10-3 and TRBJ1-1; 7 bases are shared with TRBD1. V gave up 6 bases and J gave up 4 bases; unmatched junction bases: 14. The CDR3 is made up of 16 amino acids. CDR1 ENHRY and CDR2 SYGVKD come from the germline V gene. CDR3 region: CAIRHYVTGMATEAFF. CDR3 DNA (partial): TGTGCCATCAGACACTACGTGACAGGGATGGCCACTGAA.

Note on this clone: The CDR3 is cut off 3 residues early in the read; its end comes from the germline J gene. This chain joins TRBV7-8 and TRBJ2-7; possible D gene TRBD2, 5 bases. The V gene's germline CDR1 is SGHVS and CDR2 FQNEAQ. V was cut by 3 bases and J by 4 bases, with 13 bases left in between. The CDR3 contains 14 residues. CDR3 region: CASSFVGLAYEQYF. The covered CDR3 bases are TGTGCCAGCAGCTTTGTAGGTCTAGCTTACGAG.

A remark on this clone: The CDR3 end falls 3 residues outside the read, so it is completed with the germline J gene. The V and J genes are TRBV5-6 and TRBJ2-3, with unresolved D. The germline gives CDR1 SGHDT, CDR2 YYEEEE. Trimming cost V 1 base and J 5 bases, with 5 bases left between them. CDR3 length: 12 residues. CDR3 loop: CASSLSKDTQYF. Partial CDR3 DNA: TGTGCCAGCAGCTTGTCCAAAGATACG.

Turning to this clone: The read terminates 3 residues before the CDR3 end, so the remaining end is supplied by the germline J gene. The rearrangement links TRBV19 to TRBJ2-7; the D is unclear. The ends were cut back, 5 bases at V and 2 bases at J, with 13 bases in the middle. The CDR3 sequence is 14 residues long. The germline CDR1 and CDR2 sequences are LNHDA and SQIVND (reference sequence). The CDR3 spells CASSVRDTPYEQYF. The part of the CDR3 DNA that was read is TGTGCCAGTAGTGTCCGTGACACCCCCTACGAG.

To note about this clone: The missing CDR3 end, 3 residues past where the read stops, is filled in from the germline J gene. The V gene is TRBV20-1, the J gene TRBJ2-7; 7 bases are shared with TRBD2. Unmatched junction bases numbered 13, after V lost 5 bases and J lost 6 bases. The length of the CDR3 is 14 residues. Germline CDR1 is DFQATT and CDR2 is SNEGSKA (reference sequence). CDR3 residues: CSAPEWTRSGEQYF. The CDR3 DNA, read in part, is TGCAGTGCTCCAGAGTGGACTAGATCCGGCGAG.

On this clone itself: Sequencing ends 3 residues short of the CDR3 end; the germline J gene provides the rest. This sequence joins TRBV5-3 and TRBJ2-6; TRBD2 is a possible D gene (5 bases). TRBV5-3 is given ORF status, its function remaining uncertain. Trimming left V 4 bases short and J 0 bases short, with 14 bases between. CDR3 length: 17 amino acids. The sequenced part of the CDR3 DNA is TGTGCCAGAAGCGCCCGGGGTAGGAACTCTGGGGCCAACGTC. Translation: CARSARGRNSGANV. The whole CDR3 is CARSARGRNSGANVLTF.

This CDR3 is CASRLTAYEQYF. The CDR3 bases that were read are TGTGCCAGCAGATTGACAGCCTACGAG. The V gene is TRBV2, the J gene TRBJ2-7; D perhaps matches TRBD1 (5 bases). The read is 3 residues too short to cover the CDR3 end, so that end is filled in from the germline J gene. V was cut by 6 bases and J by 2 bases, with 8 bases left in between. The length of the CDR3 is 12 residues. Germline V lookup: CDR1 SNHLY, CDR2 FYNNEI. Full variable domain (missing parts from reference TRBV2 and TRBJ2-7): EPEVTQTPSHQVTQMGQEVILRCVPISNHLYFYWYRQILGQKVEFLVSFYNNEISEKSEIFDDQFSVERPDGSNFTLKIRSTKLEDSAMYFCASRLTAYEQYFGPGTRLTVT.